These 2 T cell receptor beta chains originate from one sample sequenced in a study of neurological immune-mediated disorders. TCRdb re-called the 5' RACE reads with MiXCR, one entry per CDR3 protein. The sample yields tens of thousands of distinct CDR3 sequences, roughly 12% seen once. Noted time point: longitudinal time-point 3. Sequenced material: PBMCs. The source is a man aged 25 to 45 in good health.

The rearrangement links TRBV5-1 to TRBJ2-5; 11 nucleotides line up with TRBD2. CDR1 and CDR2 from the germline V gene are SGHRS and YFSETQ. V lost 0 bases, J lost 4 bases, and 5 bases stayed unmatched. This CDR3 is built from 16 residues. The CDR3 loop is CASSLDVAGGRETQYF. The CDR3 DNA reads TGCGCCAGCAGCTTGGACGTAGCGGGAGGGCGAGAGACCCAGTACTTC.

As regards this clonotype: A much larger clone lies one base from this, so it may be a read error. The gene calls are TRBV7-9 and TRBJ1-1; D gene unclear. This CDR3 spans 15 amino acids. Trimming left V 4 bases short and J 2 bases short, with 14 bases between. CDR1 is SEHNR, CDR2 FQNEAQ, per germline (reference sequence). The CDR3 coding sequence is TGTGCCAGCAGCTCCCGTGGCGCCGGCAACACTGAAGCTTTCTTT. Amino acids: CASSSRGAGNTEAFF.